This T cell receptor beta chain originates from a study of early T cells in non-severe SARS-CoV-2 infection (dated by TCRdb to the early 2020s). For the study in its entirety: Because TCR sequencing relied on bulk RNA taken from unsorted whole blood, pairing of alpha and beta chains was not possible. Broader findings and caveats from the paper: Matching against VDJdb was skewed toward anti-spike CD8 responses, likely underestimated virus-specific expansions, and missed private and CD4 specificities.

CDR1 and CDR2 (MNHEY, SVGEGT) derive from the germline V gene. The CDR3 runs 14 amino acids, cysteine and phenylalanine included. The entry retains the CDR3 DNA only, 42 bases that are in frame from base 1. V and J are trimmed by 8 bases and 11 bases, and the gene matches miss 13 bases of the junction. The method was 5' RACE. Sequencing instrument: NextSeq 500. In the TCR library protocol, unique molecular identifiers were attached to individual cDNA molecules to correct for PCR bias and sequencing error. Both TCR alpha and beta chains were sequenced, and tight co-correlation was observed between alpha and beta sequence abundances in each sample. In the authors' own workflow: Decombinator V4 was used to perform V gene, J gene and CDR3 annotation of TCR sequences. Expanded TCRs were defined as changing significantly between any two time points under a Poisson model with p below 0.0001. TCR abundances were normalised to the total number of TCRs sequenced in each sample and reported as counts per million. TRAV1-2 paired with TRAJ12, TRAJ20 or TRAJ33 defined MAIT TCRs, while TRAV10 paired with TRAJ18 defined iNKT TCRs. VDJdb, accessed on 1 November 2021, was searched for TCRs annotated for CMV, EBV and SARS-CoV-2, and TCRs annotated for more than one antigen were excluded. TCRdb reanalyzed the raw reads on its own, using fastp at Q25 for trimming and MiXCR for clone calling, and kept in-frame beta chains. Each CDR3 protein appears once, grouped with its most common genes and DNA. Clone size and V and J calls follow TCRdb, not the original study. Present in this sample are 70,000 or so distinct CDR3 sequences, 9.5% to 13% of which were seen just once. In total, the top ten clones hold 6% to 8.5% of the sample.

On this clonotype itself: Its antigen is currently not known. Qualities for individual bases were not recorded, and no much larger clone is one base off.

Set within a cohort of healthcare workers in London, UK, this nested case-control study involved weekly PCR testing of nasopharyngeal swabs along with blood sampling. Healthcare workers were enrolled in the week of the UK lockdown, from 23 to 31 March 2020, and were followed every week for up to roughly 15 weeks. Sequences were derived from whole blood, sampled at baseline. The receptor's source is an adult who was a healthcare worker with PCR-confirmed SARS-CoV-2 infection or an uninfected control (not recorded which). The V and J segments used are TRBV6-2 or TRBV6-3 and TRBJ2-1; TRBD1 agrees with 9 junctional bases. The DNA is TGTGCCAGCCCCGGGACAGGGACATTCCGCAAGCAGTTCTTC. Its coded protein is CASPGTGTFRKQFF.